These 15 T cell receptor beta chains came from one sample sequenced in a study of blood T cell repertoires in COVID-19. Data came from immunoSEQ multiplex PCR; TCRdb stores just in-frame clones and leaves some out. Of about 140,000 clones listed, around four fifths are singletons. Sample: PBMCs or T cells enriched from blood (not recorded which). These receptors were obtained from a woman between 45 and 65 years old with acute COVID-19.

CDR3 residues: CASSISRPAGTGELFF. CDR3 coding DNA: TGTGCCAGTAGTATCTCACGGCCAGCGGGGACCGGGGAGCTGTTTTTT. The chain uses TRBV19 and TRBJ2-2; 7 nucleotides align to TRBD2. The CDR3 extends over 16 amino acids. Unmatched junction bases numbered 9, after V lost 3 bases and J lost 5 bases. CDR1 LNHDA and CDR2 SQIVND come from the germline V gene (reference sequence).

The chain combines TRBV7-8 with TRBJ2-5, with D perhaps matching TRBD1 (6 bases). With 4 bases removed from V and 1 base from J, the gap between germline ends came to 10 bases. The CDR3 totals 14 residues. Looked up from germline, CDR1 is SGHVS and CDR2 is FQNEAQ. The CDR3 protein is CASSSQGSQETQYF. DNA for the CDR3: TGTGCCAGCAGCTCACAGGGATCCCAAGAGACCCAGTACTTC.

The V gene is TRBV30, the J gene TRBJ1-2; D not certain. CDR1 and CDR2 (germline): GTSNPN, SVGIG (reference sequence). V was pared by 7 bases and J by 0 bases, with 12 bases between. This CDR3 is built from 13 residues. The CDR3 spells CAFSSGANYGYTF. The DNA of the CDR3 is TGTGCCTTCTCGTCCGGGGCTAACTATGGCTACACCTTC.

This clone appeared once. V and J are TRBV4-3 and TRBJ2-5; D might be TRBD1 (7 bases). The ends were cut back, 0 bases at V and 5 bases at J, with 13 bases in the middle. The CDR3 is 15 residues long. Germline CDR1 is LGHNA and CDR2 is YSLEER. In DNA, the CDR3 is TGCGCCAGCAGCCAAGATTGGAGGGGGCTGGAGACCCAGTACTTC. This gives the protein CASSQDWRGLETQYF.

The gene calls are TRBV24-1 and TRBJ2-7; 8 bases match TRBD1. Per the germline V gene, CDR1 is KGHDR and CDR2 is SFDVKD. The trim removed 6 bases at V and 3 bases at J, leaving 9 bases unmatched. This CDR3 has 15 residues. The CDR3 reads CATSPGGPLYYEQYF. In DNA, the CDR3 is TGTGCCACCAGTCCAGGGGGCCCCCTATACTACGAGCAGTACTTC.

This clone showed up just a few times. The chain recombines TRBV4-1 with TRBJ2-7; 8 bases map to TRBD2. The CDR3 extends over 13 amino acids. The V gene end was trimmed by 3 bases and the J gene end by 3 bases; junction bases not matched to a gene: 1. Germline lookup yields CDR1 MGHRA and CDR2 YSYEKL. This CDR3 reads CASSQSGSYEQYF. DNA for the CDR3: TGCGCCAGCAGCCAGAGCGGGAGCTACGAGCAGTACTTC.

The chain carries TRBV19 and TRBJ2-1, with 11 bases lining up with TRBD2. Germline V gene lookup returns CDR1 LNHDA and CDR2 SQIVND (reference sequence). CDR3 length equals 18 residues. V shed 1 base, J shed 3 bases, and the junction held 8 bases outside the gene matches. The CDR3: CASSIAARLAGIYNEQFF. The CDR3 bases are TGTGCCAGTAGTATAGCAGCCCGACTAGCGGGAATCTACAATGAGCAGTTCTTC.

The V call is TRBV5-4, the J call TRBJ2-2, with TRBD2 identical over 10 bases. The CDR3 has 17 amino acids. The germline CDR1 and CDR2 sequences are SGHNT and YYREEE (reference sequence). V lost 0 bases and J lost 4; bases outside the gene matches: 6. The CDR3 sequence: CASSLGASGRSTGELFF. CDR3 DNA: TGTGCCAGCAGCTTGGGGGCTAGCGGGAGATCCACCGGGGAGCTGTTTTTT. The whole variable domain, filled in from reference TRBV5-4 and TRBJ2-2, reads ETGVTQSPTHLIKTRGQQVTLRCSSQSGHNTVSWYQQALGQGPQFIFQYYREEENGRGNFPPRFSGLQFPNYSSELNVNALELDDSALYLCASSLGASGRSTGELFFGEGSRLTVL.

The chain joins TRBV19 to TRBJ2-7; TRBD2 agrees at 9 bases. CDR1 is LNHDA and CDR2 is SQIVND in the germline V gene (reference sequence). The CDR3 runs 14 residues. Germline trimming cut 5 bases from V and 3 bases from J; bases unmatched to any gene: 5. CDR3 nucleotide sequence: TGTGCCAGTAGTTGGCGGGAGGGCCGCTACGAGCAGTACTTC. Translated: CASSWREGRYEQYF.

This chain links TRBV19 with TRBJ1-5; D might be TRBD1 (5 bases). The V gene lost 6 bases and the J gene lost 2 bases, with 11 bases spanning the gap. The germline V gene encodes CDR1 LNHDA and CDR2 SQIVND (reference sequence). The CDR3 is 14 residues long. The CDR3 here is CASRQGVGNQPQHF. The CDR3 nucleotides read TGTGCCAGTAGGCAGGGTGTGGGCAATCAGCCCCAGCATTTT.

CDR3 bases: TGTGCCAGCAGCCCATATCGACAGGGGGCGGGTCAGCCCCAGCATTTT. Translated: CASSPYRQGAGQPQHF. The chain carries TRBV21-1 and TRBJ1-5; the table gives TRBD1 as D, unverified against the DNA. TRBV21-1 is recorded as a pseudogene. The CDR3 consists of 16 residues.

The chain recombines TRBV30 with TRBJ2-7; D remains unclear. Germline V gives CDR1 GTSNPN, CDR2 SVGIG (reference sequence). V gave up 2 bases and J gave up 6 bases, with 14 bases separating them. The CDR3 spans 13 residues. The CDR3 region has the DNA TGTGCCTGGAGTTCCGGCCGTCGACTCGAGCAGTACTTC. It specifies CAWSSGRRLEQYF.

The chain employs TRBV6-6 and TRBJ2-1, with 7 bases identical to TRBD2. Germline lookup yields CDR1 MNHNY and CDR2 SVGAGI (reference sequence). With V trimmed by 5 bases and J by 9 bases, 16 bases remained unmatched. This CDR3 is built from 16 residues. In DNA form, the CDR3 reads TGTGCCAGCAGTCTATACGCGGGAGCTGTCTATCCTGAGCAGTTCTTC. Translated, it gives CASSLYAGAVYPEQFF.

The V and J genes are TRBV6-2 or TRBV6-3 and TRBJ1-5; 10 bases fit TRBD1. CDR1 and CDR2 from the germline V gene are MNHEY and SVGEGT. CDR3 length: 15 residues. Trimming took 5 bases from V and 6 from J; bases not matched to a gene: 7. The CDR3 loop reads CASSNPGQGTQPQHF. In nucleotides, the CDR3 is TGTGCCAGCAGTAACCCGGGACAGGGGACTCAGCCCCAGCATTTT.

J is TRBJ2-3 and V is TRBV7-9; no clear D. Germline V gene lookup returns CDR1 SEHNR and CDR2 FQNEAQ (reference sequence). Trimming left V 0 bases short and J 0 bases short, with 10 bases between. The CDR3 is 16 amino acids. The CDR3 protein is CASSLALGGSTDTQYF. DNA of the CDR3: TGTGCCAGCAGCTTAGCGCTTGGCGGTAGCACAGATACGCAGTATTTT.